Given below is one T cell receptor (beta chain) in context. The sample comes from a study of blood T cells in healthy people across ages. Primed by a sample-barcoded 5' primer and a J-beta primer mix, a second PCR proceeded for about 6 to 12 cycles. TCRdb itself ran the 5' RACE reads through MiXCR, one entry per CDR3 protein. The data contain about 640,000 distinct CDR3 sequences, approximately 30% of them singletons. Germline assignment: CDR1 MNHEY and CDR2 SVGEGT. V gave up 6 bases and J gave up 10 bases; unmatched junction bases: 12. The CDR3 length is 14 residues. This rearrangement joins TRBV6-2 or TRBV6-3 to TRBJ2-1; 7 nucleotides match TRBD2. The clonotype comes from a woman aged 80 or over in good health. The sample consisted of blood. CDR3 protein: CASRAGRVSYEQFF. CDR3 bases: TGTGCCAGCAGAGCGGGGCGGGTCTCCTACGAGCAGTTCTTC.